The 17 T cell receptor beta chains reported below all come from one sample, sequenced in a study of T cells after yellow fever vaccination. TCRdb independently ran MiXCR on the 5' RACE reads; one entry per CDR3 protein. The sample has 310,000 or so distinct CDR3 sequences, about 6.9% seen once. The source material was PBMCs, sampled approximately 47 days after the first yellow fever vaccination. These receptors were obtained from a man aged 18-30 years who received the YFV17D yellow fever vaccine.

There are a few counts of this clonotype. This chain links TRBV2 with TRBJ1-4, with 10 bases lining up with TRBD1. CDR1 and CDR2 from the germline V gene are SNHLY and FYNNEI. The CDR3 spans 13 residues. The chain's CDR3 is CASRQGADEKLFF. CDR3 nucleotides: TGTGCGTCCCGACAGGGGGCCGATGAAAAACTGTTTTTT.

The sample holds a few counts of this clonotype. This chain uses TRBV19 with TRBJ1-5; D is perhaps TRBD1 (6 bases). The CDR3 is made up of 15 amino acids. Per the germline V gene, CDR1 is LNHDA and CDR2 is SQIVND (reference sequence). Trimming took off 3 bases at V and 1 base at J, with 10 bases between the two ends. The CDR3 sequence: CASSMEGGSNQPQHF. The CDR3 bases are TGTGCCAGTAGTATGGAGGGGGGAAGCAATCAGCCCCAGCATTTT. Full variable domain (missing parts from reference TRBV19 and TRBJ1-5): DGGITQSPKYLFRKEGQNVTLSCEQNLNHDAMYWYRQDPGQGLRLIYYSQIVNDFQKGDIAEGYSVSREKKESFPLTVTSAQKNPTAFYLCASSMEGGSNQPQHFGDGTRLSIL.

This clonotype was counted between two and nine times. V and J are TRBV20-1 and TRBJ2-2; possibly TRBD2 for D (6 bases). Germline CDR1 and CDR2: DFQATT and SNEGSKA (reference sequence). V lost 0 bases, J lost 5 bases, and 13 bases lay in between. There are 15 residues in the CDR3. In nucleotides, the CDR3 is TGCAGTGCTAGAGATGCCCTGGGGGGTACCGGGGAGCTGTTTTTT. It encodes CSARDALGGTGELFF.

This clonotype has a handful of counts. The chain couples TRBV12-5 to TRBJ1-3; D gene uncertain. The germline V gene has CDR1 LGHNT and CDR2 FRNRAP. CDR3 length: 16 amino acids. Trimming pared 3 bases from V and 0 bases from J, leaving 12 bases between. Here the CDR3 DNA reads TGTGCTAGTGGTTTCACGATCGGGAACTCTGGAAACACCATATATTTT. Its protein is CASGFTIGNSGNTIYF.

In its sample, this clonotype ranks as medium-sized. At one boundary the junction diverges from the germline segment, which might be a read error. The DNA for the CDR3 is TGTGCCAGCAGTTTAGACAGGGTCTACACTGAAGCTTTCTTT. This sequence encodes CASSLDRVYTEAFF. The rearrangement joins TRBV11-2 to TRBJ1-1; TRBD1 agrees at 7 bases. The germline V gene has CDR1 SGHAT and CDR2 FQNNGV. The length of the CDR3 is 14 residues.

This clonotype was detected only a few times. The V call is TRBV6-5, the J call TRBJ2-3; tentative D call: TRBD1 (6 bases). Germline lookup yields CDR1 MNHEY and CDR2 SVGAGI. The V end lost 2 bases, the J end lost 6 bases, and 21 bases lay between the germline ends. CDR3 size: 17 residues. In DNA form, the CDR3 reads TGTGCCAGCAGTTACGGAAGGATCCTCAAAAGGGGGGATACGCAGTATTTT. Encoded protein: CASSYGRILKRGDTQYF.

This chain uses TRBV20-1 with TRBJ2-1; weak D call: TRBD1 (5 bases). Germline CDR1 and CDR2: DFQATT and SNEGSKA (reference sequence). V lost 0 bases, J lost 5 bases, and 20 bases lay in between. This CDR3 contains 17 residues. The CDR3 reads CSARDRVYLGANNEQFF. The CDR3 DNA reads TGCAGTGCTAGAGACCGGGTCTACTTAGGGGCAAACAATGAGCAGTTCTTC.

This clonotype was detected only a few times. The chain employs TRBV10-3 and TRBJ2-6; tentatively, D is TRBD2 (6 bases). The CDR3 totals 16 residues. Germline CDR1 is ENHRY and CDR2 is SYGVKD. Trimming pared 7 bases from V and 0 bases from J, leaving 13 bases between. The CDR3 sequence: CAIKEGRNSGANVLTF. The CDR3 bases are TGTGCCATCAAGGAAGGGAGGAACTCTGGGGCCAACGTCCTGACTTTC.

This clonotype was seen a few times. V and J are TRBV5-1 and TRBJ1-2, with a weak D call TRBD1 (6 bases). CDR3 length: 14 amino acids. Trimming removed 0 bases at V and 4 bases at J, with 10 bases between. CDR1 and CDR2 (germline): SGHRS, YFSETQ. DNA of the CDR3: TGCGCCAGCAGCTTGGGGGACACCGTCTATGGCTACACCTTC. This translates into CASSLGDTVYGYTF.

The rearrangement joins TRBV11-3 to TRBJ2-2, with TRBD1 matching 7 bases. The CDR3 runs to 17 residues. V gave up 5 bases and J gave up 4 bases; unmatched junction bases: 13. Germline lookup yields CDR1 SGHNT and CDR2 YENEEA. CDR3: CASSPPVRGQGTGELFF. In DNA, the CDR3 is TGTGCCAGCAGCCCACCCGTGAGGGGGCAGGGCACCGGGGAGCTGTTTTTT. The whole variable domain, filled in from reference TRBV11-3 and TRBJ2-2, reads EAGVVQSPRYKIIEKKQPVAFWCNPISGHNTLYWYLQNLGQGPELLIRYENEEAVDDSQLPKDRFSAERLKGVDSTLKIQPAELGDSAVYLCASSPPVRGQGTGELFFGEGSRLTVL.

The gene calls are TRBV7-9 and TRBJ1-5; TRBD1 matches 8 bases. From germline, CDR1 is SEHNR and CDR2 FQNEAQ (reference sequence). This CDR3 contains 14 residues. Trimming took 5 bases from V and 6 from J; bases not matched to a gene: 6. The CDR3 is CASSVDRGVQPQHF. The CDR3 DNA follows: TGTGCCAGCAGCGTAGACAGGGGAGTTCAGCCCCAGCATTTT.

The chain joins TRBV7-2 to TRBJ2-1; possibly TRBD2 for D (6 bases). The CDR3 consists of 16 residues. V was cut by 5 bases and J by 4 bases, with 18 bases left in between. The V gene's germline CDR1 is SGHTA and CDR2 FQGNSA. CDR3 bases: TGTGCCAGCAGCGAGCTGATGGGGGGACCGTACAATGAGCAGTTCTTC. It yields the protein CASSELMGGPYNEQFF.

The genes are TRBV7-9 and TRBJ1-4; D not resolved. Germline V gene data show CDR1 as SEHNR and CDR2 as FQNEAQ (reference sequence). This CDR3 has 12 amino acids. V lost 4 bases and J lost 8, with 8 bases in between. The CDR3 coding sequence is TGTGCCAGCAGCTCTAGAGGGGAAAAACTGTTTTTT. This gives the protein CASSSRGEKLFF.

This clonotype was picked up a small number of times. J is TRBJ2-7 and V is TRBV5-6; the D is unclear. V shed 4 bases and J shed 2 bases, with 10 bases lying between them. The CDR3 has 13 residues. CDR1 and CDR2 from the germline V gene are SGHDT and YYEEEE. The chain's CDR3 is CASSLQVTYEQYF. The CDR3 DNA is TGTGCCAGCAGCCTTCAGGTAACCTACGAGCAGTACTTC.

The chain links TRBV20-1 to TRBJ2-7; TRBD2 agrees at 8 bases. The CDR3 runs to 11 residues. V trimming: 6 bases; J trimming: 9 bases; junction bases outside the gene matches: 7. CDR1 is DFQATT, CDR2 SNEGSKA, per germline (reference sequence). In nucleotides, the CDR3 is TGCAGTGCCGAAGCGGGGGAGACGCAGTACTTC. This codes for CSAEAGETQYF.

The chain uses TRBV15 and TRBJ2-5; 9 bases are a match to TRBD1. Per the germline V gene, CDR1 is LNHNV and CDR2 is YYDKDF (reference sequence). This CDR3 has 16 amino acids. Unmatched junction bases numbered 8, after V lost 1 base and J lost 5 bases. The CDR3 DNA sequence: TGTGCCACCAGCAGAGCTAATACCGGGACAGGGGAGACCCAGTACTTC. This codes for CATSRANTGTGETQYF. The full variable domain, completed using reference TRBV15 and TRBJ2-5, is DAMVIQNPRYQVTQFGKPVTLSCSQTLNHNVMYWYQQKSSQAPKLLFHYYDKDFNNEADTPDNFQSRRPNTSFCFLDIRSPGLGDTAMYLCATSRANTGTGETQYFGPGTRLLVL.

Many counts were recorded for this clonotype. The chain has TRBV15 and TRBJ2-5; 7 bases align to TRBD1. This CDR3 region has 15 residues. Germline V gene sequence: CDR1 LNHNV, CDR2 YYDKDF (reference sequence). V dropped 0 bases and J dropped 2; count of bases not matched to a gene: 3. The DNA for the CDR3 is TGTGCCACCAGCAGAGACCCGGGACAGCAAGAGACCCAGTACTTC. It yields the protein CATSRDPGQQETQYF. The entire variable domain, with the rest obtained from reference TRBV15 and TRBJ2-5, is as follows: DAMVIQNPRYQVTQFGKPVTLSCSQTLNHNVMYWYQQKSSQAPKLLFHYYDKDFNNEADTPDNFQSRRPNTSFCFLDIRSPGLGDTAMYLCATSRDPGQQETQYFGPGTRLLVL.